The 11 T cell receptor beta chains listed next were all sequenced from one sample in a study of blood T cell repertoires in COVID-19. Produced via immunoSEQ multiplex PCR; TCRdb's table is partial and in-frame only. The table includes 150,000 to 200,000 clones, about 82% detected once. Source material: peripheral blood. The source is a man in his 70s with active or convalescent COVID-19.

This rearrangement joins TRBV11-2 to TRBJ1-1; 7 bases are shared with TRBD1. J gave up 1 base and V 5 bases, and 13 bases lay outside the gene matches. The CDR3 is made up of 17 amino acids. Germline V gives CDR1 SGHAT, CDR2 FQNNGV. CDR3 sequence (DNA): TGTGCCAGCAGCCCAGGGGGGCTACAGGGCCGGAACACTGAAGCTTTCTTT. Translated: CASSPGGLQGRNTEAFF.

The V gene is TRBV15, the J gene TRBJ1-1; 7 bases agree with TRBD1. CDR1 and CDR2 from the germline V gene are LNHNV and YYDKDF (reference sequence). The CDR3 has 13 residues. Losses at the gene ends were 2 bases for V and 5 bases for J; bases not matched to a gene: 2. The CDR3 DNA is TGTGCCACCAGCAGACAGGGGGTAACTGAAGCTTTCTTT. Translated: CATSRQGVTEAFF.

The rearrangement uses TRBV21-1 and TRBJ2-3; the table's D call TRBD2 went unverified against the DNA. TRBV21-1 is listed as a pseudogene. This CDR3 has 13 residues. The CDR3 here is CASSKGGSDTQYF. The CDR3 DNA reads as TGTGCCAGCAGCAAAGGCGGTTCTGATACGCAGTATTTT.

V gene TRBV6-5 combines with J gene TRBJ1-6; D perhaps matches TRBD1 (6 bases). Germline CDR1 and CDR2: MNHEY and SVGAGI. CDR3 length: 15 residues. Trimming removed 4 bases at V and 5 bases at J, with 12 bases between. The CDR3 region has the DNA TGTGCCAGCAGTTTTCAGGGGAACCATAATTCACCCCTCCACTTT. Protein sequence: CASSFQGNHNSPLHF.

This rearrangement joins TRBV10-3 to TRBJ1-2; D is undetermined. V was pared by 0 bases and J by 8 bases, with 13 bases between. The CDR3 is made up of 14 amino acids. Germline lookup yields CDR1 ENHRY and CDR2 SYGVKD. CDR3 sequence (DNA): TGTGCCATCAGTGAGTCAAGGGCTCCGGGGGGCTACACCTTC. Protein: CAISESRAPGGYTF.

The gene calls are TRBV2 and TRBJ2-7; perhaps TRBD1 as D (6 bases). This CDR3 spans 13 amino acids. The germline CDR1 and CDR2 sequences are SNHLY and FYNNEI. The V end lost 4 bases, the J end lost 0 bases, and 7 bases lay between the germline ends. In DNA form, the CDR3 reads TGTGCCAGCAGTGGACAGGTCTCCTACGAGCAGTACTTC. It specifies CASSGQVSYEQYF.

V gene TRBV2 combines with J gene TRBJ1-2; 9 bases agree with TRBD1. CDR3 length: 11 residues. Germline V gives CDR1 SNHLY, CDR2 FYNNEI. Losses at the gene ends were 5 bases for V and 11 bases for J; bases not matched to a gene: 3. The CDR3 nucleotides are TGTGCCAGCAGTCCGGACAGGGGATACACCTTC. Translating gives CASSPDRGYTF.

J is TRBJ2-5 and V is TRBV14; D possibly corresponds to TRBD2 (6 bases). CDR3 length equals 16 residues. Germline V gene sequence: CDR1 SGHDN, CDR2 FVKESK. The V gene lost 2 bases and the J gene lost 2 bases, with 15 bases spanning the gap. The CDR3 DNA follows: TGTGCCAGCAGCCAATTCGGGGGAGGCTCTCAAGAGACCCAGTACTTC. Amino acid sequence: CASSQFGGGSQETQYF.

The chain links TRBV7-2 to TRBJ1-5; D might be TRBD1 (5 bases). Germline CDR1 reads SGHTA; CDR2 reads FQGNSA. The CDR3 spans 16 residues. Trimming took off 2 bases at V and 4 bases at J, with 15 bases between the two ends. The CDR3 coding sequence is TGTGCCAGCAGCTTAATGGGGCCGGCCTTTAATCAGCCCCAGCATTTT. This translates into CASSLMGPAFNQPQHF.

The CDR3, as DNA: TGTGCCAGCAGCTTAGAGGTTAGCGGGGGCGTGGATACGCAGTATTTT. Translation: CASSLEVSGGVDTQYF. The V gene is TRBV7-2, the J gene TRBJ2-3, with TRBD2 matching 9 bases. Germline V gives CDR1 SGHTA, CDR2 FQGNSA. CDR3 length: 16 amino acids. The V segment lost 1 base and the J segment 6 bases; nucleotides outside the gene matches: 8.

The rearrangement uses TRBV27 and TRBJ2-6, with D unresolved. CDR1 and CDR2 (germline): MNHEY, SMNVEV (reference sequence). There are 13 residues in the CDR3. Trimming shortened V by 10 bases and J by 1 base, and 8 bases separated the two germline ends. The CDR3 loop reads CATQMSGANVLTF. In DNA form, the CDR3 reads TGTGCCACCCAGATGTCTGGGGCCAACGTCCTGACTTTC.